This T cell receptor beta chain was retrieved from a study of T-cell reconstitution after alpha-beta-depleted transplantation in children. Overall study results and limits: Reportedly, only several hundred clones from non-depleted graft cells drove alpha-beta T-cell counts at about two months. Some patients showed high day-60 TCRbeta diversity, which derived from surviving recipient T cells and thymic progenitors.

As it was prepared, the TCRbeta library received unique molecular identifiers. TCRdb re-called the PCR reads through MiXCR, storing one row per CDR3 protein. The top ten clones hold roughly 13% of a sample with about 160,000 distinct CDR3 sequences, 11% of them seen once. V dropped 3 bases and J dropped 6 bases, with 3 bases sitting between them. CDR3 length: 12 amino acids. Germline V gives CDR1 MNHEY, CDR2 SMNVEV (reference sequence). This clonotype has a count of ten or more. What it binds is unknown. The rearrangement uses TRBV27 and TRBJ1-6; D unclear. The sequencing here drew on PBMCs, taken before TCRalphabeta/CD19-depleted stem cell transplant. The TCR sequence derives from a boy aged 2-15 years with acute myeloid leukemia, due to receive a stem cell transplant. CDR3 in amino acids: CASSLTNSPLHF. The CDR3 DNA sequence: TGTGCCAGCAGTTTGACTAATTCACCCCTCCACTTT.